These T cell receptor beta chains were read from a single sample in a study of blood T cell repertoires in COVID-19. The assay was immunoSEQ multiplex PCR, and TCRdb's table has in-frame clones only and misses some. The profile covers 200,000 or so clones, with approximately 85% appearing a single time and roughly 4.6% taken by the ten largest. The sequenced material came from peripheral blood. These TCRs come from a woman aged 70-85 years with active or convalescent COVID-19. Each CDR3 is given with its conserved first and last residue. Each record gives: CDR3 protein, CDR3 DNA, J gene, clone size, V gene, D gene. A D gene is named only where the DNA matches it firmly. For some rows the clone size is stated as once, few or many, or as a class when expanded; others skip it.

CDR3: CASSKGRETQYF
DNA: TGTGCCAGCAGTAAGGGGCGGGAGACCCAGTACTTC
J: TRBJ2-5
size: .
V: TRBV11-2
D: .

CDR3: CASSRDRGPMTGELFF
DNA: TGTGCCAGCAGCCGGGACAGGGGGCCTATGACCGGGGAGCTGTTTTTT
J: TRBJ2-2
size: .
V: TRBV7-9
D: TRBD1

CDR3: CASSPNRVQGEQYF
DNA: TGTGCCAGCAGCCCAAACAGGGTACAAGGCGAGCAGTACTTC
J: TRBJ2-7
size: .
V: TRBV7-2
D: .

CDR3: CASRTGLAGGSRAGGELFF
DNA: TGTGCCAGCAGAACAGGACTAGCGGGAGGGTCACGAGCGGGCGGGGAGCTGTTTTTT
J: TRBJ2-2
size: .
V: TRBV28
D: TRBD2

CDR3: CASSSFGMRGLTEAFF
DNA: TGTGCCAGCAGTTCCTTCGGGATGAGGGGACTTACTGAAGCTTTCTTT
J: TRBJ1-1
size: few
V: TRBV6-5
D: .

CDR3: CASSQDAGAYMSSYNSPLHF
DNA: TGTGCCAGCAGCCAAGATGCAGGGGCTTACATGAGCTCCTATAATTCACCCCTCCACTTT
J: TRBJ1-6
size: .
V: TRBV3-1/TRBV3-2
D: .

CDR3: CASSPSPSVRSYEQYF
DNA: TGCGCCAGCAGCCCCAGTCCCAGCGTAAGATCCTACGAGCAGTACTTC
J: TRBJ2-7
size: .
V: TRBV5-1
D: .

CDR3: CASTLERAIQETQYF
DNA: TGTGCCAGCACGCTGGAGAGGGCCATCCAAGAGACCCAGTACTTC
J: TRBJ2-5
size: .
V: TRBV2
D: .

CDR3: CASSRLPGQDNSPLHF
DNA: TGTGCCAGCAGCCGCCTACCGGGACAAGATAATTCACCCCTCCACTTT
J: TRBJ1-6
size: .
V: TRBV3-1/TRBV3-2
D: .

CDR3: CASSTHTSSYNEQFF
DNA: TGTGCCAGCAGTACCCATACGAGCTCCTACAATGAGCAGTTCTTC
J: TRBJ2-1
size: .
V: TRBV6-5
D: .

CDR3: CASSETSGSGEQYF
DNA: TGTGCCAGCAGCGAAACTAGCGGGAGTGGTGAGCAGTACTTC
J: TRBJ2-7
size: .
V: TRBV9
D: TRBD2

CDR3: CASSDLRRQYF
DNA: TGTGCCAGCAGTGACCTAAGGAGGCAGTATTTT
J: TRBJ2-3
size: .
V: TRBV25-1
D: .

CDR3: CASSPVVAGTISTDTQYF
DNA: TGTGCCAGCTCACCAGTGGTAGCCGGAACGATAAGCACAGATACGCAGTATTTT
J: TRBJ2-3
size: .
V: TRBV18
D: .

CDR3: CASSLGGGKLGEQYF
DNA: TGTGCCAGCAGCTTAGGGGGCGGGAAGCTGGGCGAGCAGTACTTC
J: TRBJ2-7
size: .
V: TRBV11-2
D: .

CDR3: CASRLAGGLEETQYF
DNA: TGTGCCAGTAGACTAGCGGGAGGTCTTGAGGAGACCCAGTACTTC
J: TRBJ2-5
size: once
V: TRBV19
D: TRBD2

CDR3: CASRPPGTDTQYF
DNA: TGCGCCAGCAGACCTCCGGGAACAGATACGCAGTATTTT
J: TRBJ2-3
size: .
V: TRBV5-1
D: .

CDR3: CASSLGPGHSPNEQFF
DNA: TGTGCCAGCAGCTTAGGACCGGGACATTCCCCTAATGAGCAGTTCTTC
J: TRBJ2-1
size: .
V: TRBV7-3
D: .

CDR3: CASSPRRGNNSPLHF
DNA: TGTGCCAGCAGCCCACGCAGGGGGAATAATTCACCCCTCCACTTT
J: TRBJ1-6
size: .
V: TRBV7-2
D: TRBD1

CDR3: CASSLGGSSASEQYF
DNA: TGTGCCAGCAGCTTAGGTGGTAGCTCGGCCTCCGAGCAGTACTTC
J: TRBJ2-7
size: .
V: TRBV5-4
D: .

CDR3: CAISRTSGNYNEQFF
DNA: TGTGCCATCAGCCGGACTAGCGGGAACTACAATGAGCAGTTCTTC
J: TRBJ2-1
size: .
V: TRBV10-3
D: TRBD2

CDR3: CASSLARGQGGEQFF
DNA: TGCGCCAGCAGCTTGGCGCGGGGTCAGGGTGGTGAGCAGTTCTTC
J: TRBJ2-1
size: .
V: TRBV5-1
D: .

CDR3: CATGGLAGAPNTGELFF
DNA: TGTGCCACCGGAGGACTAGCGGGAGCCCCGAACACCGGGGAGCTGTTTTTT
J: TRBJ2-2
size: .
V: TRBV24-1
D: TRBD2

CDR3: CASRAQANYGYTF
DNA: TGTGCCAGCAGAGCTCAAGCTAACTATGGCTACACCTTC
J: TRBJ1-2
size: .
V: TRBV6-5
D: .

CDR3: CASSPKAGNTEAFF
DNA: TGTGCCAGCAGCCCGAAGGCAGGGAACACTGAAGCTTTCTTT
J: TRBJ1-1
size: .
V: TRBV7-9
D: .

CDR3: CASSSPGSRYEQYF
DNA: TGTGCCAGCAGTTCCCCGGGGTCCCGGTACGAGCAGTACTTC
J: TRBJ2-7
size: .
V: TRBV28
D: .